One and the same sample provided the 3 T cell receptor beta chains below, sequenced in a study of blood T cell repertoires in COVID-19. The method was immunoSEQ multiplex PCR; TCRdb's version includes in-frame clones alone and lacks a portion of them. The data hold roughly 140,000 clones, with 75% to 85% observed a single time. What was sequenced was peripheral blood. These receptors originate from a woman older than 75 with acute or convalescent COVID-19.

CDR3 amino acids: CASSFGTTNSPLHF. The CDR3 DNA reads as TGTGCCAGCAGTTTCGGGACAACTAATTCACCCCTCCACTTT. The chain is built from TRBV6-5 and TRBJ1-6; D is possibly TRBD1 (6 bases). This CDR3 has 14 residues. The germline V and J ends were trimmed by 4 bases and 6 bases, with 10 bases remaining between them. The germline V gene encodes CDR1 MNHEY and CDR2 SVGAGI.

The V and J genes are TRBV28 and TRBJ1-1; D may be TRBD1 (5 bases). CDR1 MDHEN and CDR2 SYDVKM come from the germline V gene. Trimming pared 4 bases from V and 2 bases from J, leaving 11 bases between. The CDR3 covers 14 residues. CDR3 in amino acids: CASSSGGTNTEAFF. In DNA, the CDR3 is TGTGCCAGCAGTTCGGGCGGGACTAACACTGAAGCTTTCTTT.

This rearrangement joins TRBV5-4 to TRBJ2-3; TRBD2 aligns across 11 bases. From germline, CDR1 is SGHNT and CDR2 YYREEE (reference sequence). This CDR3 is built from 15 residues. V lost 4 bases, J lost 5 bases, and 6 bases stayed unmatched. The CDR3 nucleotides read TGTGCCAGCAGCCCGACTAGCGGGACGAGAGATACGCAGTATTTT. Translated: CASSPTSGTRDTQYF.